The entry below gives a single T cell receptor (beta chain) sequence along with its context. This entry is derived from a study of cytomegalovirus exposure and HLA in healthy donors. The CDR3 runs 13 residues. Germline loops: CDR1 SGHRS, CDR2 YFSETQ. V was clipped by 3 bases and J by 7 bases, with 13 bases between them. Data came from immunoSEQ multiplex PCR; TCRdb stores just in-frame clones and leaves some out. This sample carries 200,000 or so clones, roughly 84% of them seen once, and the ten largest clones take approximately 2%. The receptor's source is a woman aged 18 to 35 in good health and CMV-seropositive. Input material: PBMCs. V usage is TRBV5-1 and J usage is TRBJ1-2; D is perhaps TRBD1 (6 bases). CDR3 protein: CASSSRQARGYTF. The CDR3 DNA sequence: TGCGCCAGCAGCTCCCGACAGGCTCGTGGCTACACCTTC.